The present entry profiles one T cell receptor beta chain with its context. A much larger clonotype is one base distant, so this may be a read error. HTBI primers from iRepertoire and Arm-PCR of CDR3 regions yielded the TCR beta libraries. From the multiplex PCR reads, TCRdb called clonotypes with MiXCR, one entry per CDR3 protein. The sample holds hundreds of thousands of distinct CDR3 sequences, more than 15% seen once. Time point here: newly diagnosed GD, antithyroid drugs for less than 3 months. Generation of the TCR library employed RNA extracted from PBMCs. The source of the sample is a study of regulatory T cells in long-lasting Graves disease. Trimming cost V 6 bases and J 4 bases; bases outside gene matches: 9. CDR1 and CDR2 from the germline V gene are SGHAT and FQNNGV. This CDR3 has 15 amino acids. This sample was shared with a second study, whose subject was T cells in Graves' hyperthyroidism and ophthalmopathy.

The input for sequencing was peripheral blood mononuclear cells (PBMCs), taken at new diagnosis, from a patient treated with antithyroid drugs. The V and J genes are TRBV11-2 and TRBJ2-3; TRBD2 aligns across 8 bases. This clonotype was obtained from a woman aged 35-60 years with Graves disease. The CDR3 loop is CASSSVTGGADTQYF. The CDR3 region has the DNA TGTGCCAGCAGTTCAGTAACGGGGGGGGCAGATACGCAGTATTTT.